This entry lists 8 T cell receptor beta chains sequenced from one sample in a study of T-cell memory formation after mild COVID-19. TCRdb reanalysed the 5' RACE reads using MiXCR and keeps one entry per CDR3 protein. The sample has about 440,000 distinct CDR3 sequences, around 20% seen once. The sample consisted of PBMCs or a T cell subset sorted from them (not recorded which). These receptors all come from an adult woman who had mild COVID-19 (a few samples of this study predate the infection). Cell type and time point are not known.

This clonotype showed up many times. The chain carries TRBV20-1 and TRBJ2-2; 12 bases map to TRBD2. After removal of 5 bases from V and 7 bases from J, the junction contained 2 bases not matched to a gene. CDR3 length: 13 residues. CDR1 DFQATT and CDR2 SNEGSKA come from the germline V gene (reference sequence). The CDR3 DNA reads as TGCAGTGCTGGGGGACTAGCGGGCGGGGAGCTGTTTTTT. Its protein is CSAGGLAGGELFF.

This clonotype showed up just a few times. Here the CDR3 DNA reads TGCGCCAGCAGTCAATCTATGTCTAGCGGGGGCTACAATGAGCAGTTCTTC. It is translated as CASSQSMSSGGYNEQFF. V gene TRBV23-1 combines with J gene TRBJ2-1, with 10 bases lining up with TRBD2. TRBV23-1 is assigned to the ORF class and has an uncertain function. There are 17 residues in the CDR3. V shed 0 bases and J 3 bases; nucleotides not matched to a gene: 5.

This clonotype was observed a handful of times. CDR3 sequence: CAWSGQGYEQYF. In nucleotides, the CDR3 is TGTGCCTGGAGCGGACAGGGATACGAGCAGTACTTC. The rearrangement uses TRBV30 and TRBJ2-7, with 8 bases fitting TRBD1. The V gene's germline CDR1 is GTSNPN and CDR2 SVGIG (reference sequence). The CDR3 runs 12 residues. Trimming removed 3 bases from V and 4 bases from J; junction bases left unmatched: 2.

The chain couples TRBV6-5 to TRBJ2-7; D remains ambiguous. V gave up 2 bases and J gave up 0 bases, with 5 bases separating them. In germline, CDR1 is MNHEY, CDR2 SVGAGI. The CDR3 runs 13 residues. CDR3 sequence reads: CASSYVGSYEQYF. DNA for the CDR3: TGTGCCAGCAGTTACGTCGGCTCCTACGAGCAGTACTTC.

CDR3 protein: CASSVGGSPPYF. As DNA, the CDR3 is TGTGCCAGCAGCGTAGGAGGGAGCCCCCCATATTTT. The genes are TRBV9 and TRBJ1-3; D unresolved. CDR3 length equals 12 residues. V lost 0 bases to trimming and J lost 15 bases, with 13 bases between them. Germline CDR1 is SGDLS and CDR2 is YYNGEE.

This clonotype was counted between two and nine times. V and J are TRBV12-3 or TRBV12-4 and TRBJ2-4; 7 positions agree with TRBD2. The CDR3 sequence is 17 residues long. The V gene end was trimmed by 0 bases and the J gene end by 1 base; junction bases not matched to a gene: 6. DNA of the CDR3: TGTGCCAGCAGTTTAGCGCCGGTCGGGAGGGCCAAAAACATTCAGTACTTC. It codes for CASSLAPVGRAKNIQYF.

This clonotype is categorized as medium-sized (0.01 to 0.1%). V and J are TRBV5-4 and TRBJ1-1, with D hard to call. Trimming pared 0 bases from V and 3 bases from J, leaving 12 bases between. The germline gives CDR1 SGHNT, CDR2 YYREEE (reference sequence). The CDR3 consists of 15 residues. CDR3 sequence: CASSLEKAFDTEAFF. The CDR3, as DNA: TGTGCCAGCAGCTTGGAAAAGGCCTTTGACACTGAAGCTTTCTTT.

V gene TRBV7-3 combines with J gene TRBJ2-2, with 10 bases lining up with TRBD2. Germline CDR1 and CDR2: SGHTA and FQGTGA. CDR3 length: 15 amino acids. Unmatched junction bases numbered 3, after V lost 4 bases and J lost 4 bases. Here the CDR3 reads CASSSSGRSTGELFF. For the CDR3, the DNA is TGTGCCAGCAGCTCTAGCGGGAGATCCACCGGGGAGCTGTTTTTT. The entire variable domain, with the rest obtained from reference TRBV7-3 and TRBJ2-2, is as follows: GAGVSQTPSNKVTEKGKYVELRCDPISGHTALYWYRQSLGQGPEFLIYFQGTGAADDSGLPNDRFFAVRPEGSVSTLKIQRTERGDSAVYLCASSSSGRSTGELFFGEGSRLTVL.